This T cell receptor beta chain was documented in a study of blood T cells in healthy people across ages. Study results and caveats: Roughly linearly, TCR beta diversity per million T cells fell as age increased.

A minimum of 6 million PBMCs was isolated per sample. Total RNA was extracted at no less than 6 micrograms per sample. This clonotype appeared a few times. Its antigen is unidentified. PCR was performed a second time for roughly 6 to 12 cycles using a sample-barcoded 5' primer and a J-beta primer mix. TCRdb itself ran the 5' RACE reads through MiXCR, one entry per CDR3 protein. Here the sample spans hundreds of thousands of distinct CDR3 sequences, roughly 20% being singletons. Between the trimmed V and J ends, which lost 0 bases and 4 bases, there was a span of 13 bases. CDR3 length equals 16 residues. Germline V lookup: CDR1 LGHNA, CDR2 YSLEER.

Sequences were obtained from blood. The rearrangement joins TRBV4-3 to TRBJ2-1; D might be TRBD2 (6 bases). The clonotype was recovered from an older man in good health. Here the CDR3 reads CASSQEGGKVYNEQFF. The CDR3 nucleotides are TGCGCCAGCAGCCAAGAAGGCGGGAAGGTGTACAATGAGCAGTTCTTC.